A single sample is the source of the 3 T cell receptor beta chains below, sequenced in a study of T cell repertoires in cytomegalovirus infection. TCRdb ran MiXCR on the reads and lists one entry per CDR3 protein. The sample has 600,000 to 800,000 distinct CDR3 sequences; approximately 24% are singletons. The sequencing sample was made of CD8+ T cells from PBMCs. The source is a human donor in good health (CMV status not recorded). Some clones in this sample may be carry-over from other donors' samples.

This rearrangement joins TRBV7-9 to TRBJ2-1; no definite D call. The CDR3 runs 15 residues. V was trimmed by 1 base and J by 0 bases, leaving 7 bases between them. CDR1 is SEHNR and CDR2 is FQNEAQ in the germline V gene (reference sequence). In DNA form, the CDR3 reads TGTGCCAGCAGCTTAGTGGCTTACTCCTACAATGAGCAGTTCTTC. It encodes CASSLVAYSYNEQFF.

The sample holds a few counts of this clonotype. J is TRBJ1-1 and V is TRBV7-6, with D possibly being TRBD1 (5 bases). The germline V and J ends were trimmed by 5 bases and 0 bases, with 13 bases remaining between them. This CDR3 region has 15 residues. Germline CDR1 SGHVS, CDR2 FNYEAQ. CDR3 residues: CASSPGRGLNTEAFF. The CDR3 nucleotides are TGTGCCAGCAGCCCGGGGCGCGGGCTGAACACTGAAGCTTTCTTT.

The chain couples TRBV6-1 to TRBJ1-4; D possibly corresponds to TRBD1 (6 bases). Germline values: CDR1 MNHNS, CDR2 SASEGT. Trimming left V 4 bases short and J 7 bases short, with 22 bases between. This CDR3 is built from 17 residues. The DNA of the CDR3 is TGTGCCAGCAGTGTTGTGATCGCGGGGGTAGGGGGTGAAAAACTGTTTTTT. Residues: CASSVVIAGVGGEKLFF.